This entry is about one T cell receptor (beta chain). This entry is derived from a study of blood T cell repertoires in COVID-19. TCRdb keeps only in-frame clones here, not all; method: immunoSEQ multiplex PCR. Among some 240,000 clones listed, approximately 92% were seen once. The TCR originated in a woman in her thirties or forties who had recovered from COVID-19. The sample consisted of peripheral blood.

The CDR3 DNA reads TGTGCCAGCAGTTTAGGATCGGGACAGGAAAAACTGTTTTTT. Translation gives CASSLGSGQEKLFF. This rearrangement joins TRBV28 to TRBJ1-4; 7 bases match TRBD1. This CDR3 region has 14 residues. J was trimmed by 8 bases and V by 2 bases; bases with no gene match: 5. The V gene's germline CDR1 is MDHEN and CDR2 SYDVKM.